A single sample is the source of the 23 T cell receptor beta chains below, sequenced in a study of shared clonotypes between healthy human individuals. The table came from immunoSEQ multiplex PCR; TCRdb's copy has only in-frame clones and leaves some out. Here the sample spans over a million clones, approximately 76% being singletons. Sequencing input: memory CD4+ T cells sorted from blood. Subset indicated: CD45RA-negative fraction. These receptors were taken from a man aged 18-30 years in good health.

The chain has TRBV30 and TRBJ2-2; D may be TRBD2 (5 bases). The CDR3 totals 11 residues. The V gene lost 6 bases and the J gene lost 5 bases, with 7 bases spanning the gap. Germline CDR1 is GTSNPN and CDR2 is SVGIG (reference sequence). This CDR3 is CACGVTGELFF. The CDR3, as DNA: TGTGCCTGCGGGGTTACCGGGGAGCTGTTTTTT.

The chain uses TRBV19 and TRBJ2-7; TRBD2 agrees at 14 bases. Germline values: CDR1 LNHDA, CDR2 SQIVND (reference sequence). The CDR3 is 16 amino acids. V was clipped by 6 bases and J by 5 bases; unmatched bases: 9. CDR3 in amino acids: CASSLGLAGGRNEQYF. CDR3 DNA sequence: TGTGCCAGTAGCCTCGGACTAGCGGGGGGCAGAAACGAGCAGTACTTC.

The chain carries TRBV10-3 and TRBJ2-2; D ambiguous. Germline V lookup: CDR1 ENHRY, CDR2 SYGVKD. The CDR3 has 16 residues. V was pared by 0 bases and J by 1 base, with 9 bases between. CDR3 residues: CAISESLSGNTGELFF. The CDR3 DNA follows: TGTGCCATCAGTGAGTCGCTTTCAGGGAACACCGGGGAGCTGTTTTTT.

There are many counts of this clone. The gene calls are TRBV9 and TRBJ1-1, with D possibly being TRBD1 (5 bases). The CDR3 length is 14 residues. Germline V lookup: CDR1 SGDLS, CDR2 YYNGEE. Trimming stripped 4 bases from V and 3 bases from J, with 13 bases between. The CDR3 reads CASSYRDSHTEAFF. As DNA, the CDR3 is TGTGCCAGCAGCTACCGAGACAGTCACACTGAAGCTTTCTTT. The full variable domain, in which reference TRBV9 and TRBJ1-1 provide the parts outside the CDR3, is DSGVTQTPKHLITATGQRVTLRCSPRSGDLSVYWYQQSLDQGLQFLIQYYNGEERAKGNILERFSAQQFPDLHSELNLSSLELGDSALYFCASSYRDSHTEAFFGQGTRLTVV.

The chain combines TRBV9 with TRBJ2-1, with 8 bases lining up with TRBD1. With 3 bases clipped from V and 7 bases from J, the junction kept 15 bases outside the gene matches. The CDR3 loop spans 17 amino acids. In germline, CDR1 is SGDLS, CDR2 YYNGEE. DNA for the CDR3: TGTGCCAGCAGCGCTAAGACCGGGACAGGTGGTGGGAATGAGCAGTTCTTC. This gives the protein CASSAKTGTGGGNEQFF.

The V and J genes are TRBV30 and TRBJ1-4, with D possibly TRBD1 on 5 matching bases. V dropped 5 bases and J dropped 5 bases, with 12 bases sitting between them. The germline gives CDR1 GTSNPN, CDR2 SVGIG (reference sequence). The CDR3 runs 13 residues. CDR3 protein: CAWAGHLNEKLFF. CDR3 nucleotides: TGTGCCTGGGCAGGACACTTGAATGAAAAACTGTTTTTT. The full variable domain, with the rest looked up from reference TRBV30 and TRBJ1-4, is SQTIHQWPATLVQPVGSPLSLECTVEGTSNPNLYWYRQAAGRGLQLLFYSVGIGQISSEVPQNLSASRPQDRQFILSSKKLLLSDSGFYLCAWAGHLNEKLFFGSGTQLSVL.

The CDR3 reads CASNLVGANYGYTF. In DNA form, the CDR3 reads TGCGCCAGTAACCTGGTGGGAGCCAACTATGGCTACACCTTC. This chain connects TRBV5-1 to TRBJ1-2; D gene ambiguous. The CDR3 length is 14 residues. CDR1 and CDR2 from the germline V gene are SGHRS and YFSETQ. The germline V and J ends were trimmed by 8 bases and 2 bases, with 16 bases remaining between them.

This clone was counted at least ten times. The rearrangement uses TRBV6-1 and TRBJ1-5; unclear D gene. CDR3 size: 13 residues. V lost 3 bases to trimming and J lost 6 bases, with 9 bases between them. In germline, CDR1 is MNHNS, CDR2 SASEGT. In nucleotides, the CDR3 is TGTGCCAGCAGTGACCACGACTCTCAGCCCCAGCATTTT. It yields the protein CASSDHDSQPQHF.

As for this clone: The sample carries other DNA sequences with the same CDR3. The chain uses TRBV19 and TRBJ2-7, with D possibly being TRBD1 or TRBD2 (5 bases each). V was pared by 5 bases and J by 1 base, with 12 bases between. Germline assignment: CDR1 LNHDA and CDR2 SQIVND (reference sequence). The CDR3 has 14 amino acids. CDR3 nucleotide sequence: TGTGCCAGTAGTTTCCGGGACGGTTCCTACGAGCAGTACTTC. This translates into CASSFRDGSYEQYF.

This clone ranks as medium-sized. The chain couples TRBV2 to TRBJ1-6; D unclear. This CDR3 has 13 residues. Per the germline V gene, CDR1 is SNHLY and CDR2 is FYNNEI. The V end was cut by 1 base, the J end by 9 bases, with 7 bases between. CDR3 sequence (DNA): TGTGCCAGCAGTGAAGGTCGATCTTCACCCCTCCACTTT. Protein product: CASSEGRSSPLHF.

The V and J genes are TRBV10-3 and TRBJ2-7; D tentatively reads TRBD1 or TRBD2 (5 bases each). The germline V gene encodes CDR1 ENHRY and CDR2 SYGVKD. V was cut by 8 bases and J by 5 bases, with 7 bases left in between. The CDR3 is 10 amino acids. In nucleotides, the CDR3 is TGTGCCATCGGGGGAAACGAGCAGTACTTC. Protein product: CAIGGNEQYF.

J is TRBJ2-5 and V is TRBV5-1; the D gene could be TRBD1 or TRBD2 (5 bases each). Germline CDR1 is SGHRS and CDR2 is YFSETQ. V lost 0 bases, J lost 2 bases, and 11 bases lay in between. This CDR3 has 15 amino acids. CDR3 sequence reads: CASSLAVGAQETQYF. In DNA, the CDR3 is TGCGCCAGCAGCTTGGCCGTCGGGGCGCAAGAGACCCAGTACTTC.

In its sample, this clone was seen once. The rearrangement uses TRBV5-1 and TRBJ2-3, with TRBD1 identical over 7 bases. There are 16 residues in the CDR3. Germline loops: CDR1 SGHRS, CDR2 YFSETQ. The ends lost 4 bases at V and 1 base at J; junction bases unmatched: 9. The CDR3 DNA reads as TGCGCCAGCAGCCCTTTCACAGGGGTAGGCACAGATACGCAGTATTTT. The encoded protein is CASSPFTGVGTDTQYF.

The rearrangement uses TRBV6-1 and TRBJ1-2, with TRBD1 matching 10 bases. The CDR3 is 15 amino acids. V gave up 7 bases and J gave up 6 bases; unmatched junction bases: 11. The germline CDR1 and CDR2 sequences are MNHNS and SASEGT. CDR3 DNA sequence: TGTGCCAGCAAGAGAGGGACAGGGGAGGGAGATGGCTACACCTTC. Protein: CASKRGTGEGDGYTF.

J is TRBJ1-2 and V is TRBV29-1; 9 positions match TRBD1. This CDR3 is built from 14 residues. J gave up 7 bases and V 2 bases, and 8 bases lay outside the gene matches. Germline V gene data show CDR1 as SQVTM and CDR2 as ANQGSEA. CDR3 sequence reads: CSVEKEGTGTGYTF. In nucleotides, the CDR3 is TGCAGCGTTGAAAAAGAGGGGACAGGGACTGGCTACACCTTC.

Remarks on this clone: Other nucleotide sequences in the sample specify the same CDR3. This chain links TRBV11-3 with TRBJ2-3, with D unresolved. Germline lookup yields CDR1 SGHNT and CDR2 YENEEA. The CDR3 spans 11 residues. V was shortened by 3 bases and J by 6 bases, with 4 bases between the two germline ends. CDR3 in amino acids: CASSLEDTQYF. The CDR3 DNA is TGTGCCAGCAGCTTGGAGGATACGCAGTATTTT.

The J gene is TRBJ2-3, the V gene TRBV9; 7 bases align to TRBD2. Losses at the gene ends were 3 bases for V and 0 bases for J; bases not matched to a gene: 10. This CDR3 has 17 amino acids. Germline V CDR1 and CDR2: SGDLS, YYNGEE. The CDR3 DNA reads as TGTGCCAGCAGCGCCCCTAGCGGTTACACTAGCACAGATACGCAGTATTTT. The encoded protein is CASSAPSGYTSTDTQYF. Variable domain in full (rest from reference TRBV9 and TRBJ2-3): DSGVTQTPKHLITATGQRVTLRCSPRSGDLSVYWYQQSLDQGLQFLIQYYNGEERAKGNILERFSAQQFPDLHSELNLSSLELGDSALYFCASSAPSGYTSTDTQYFGPGTRLTVL.

The gene calls are TRBV28 and TRBJ1-5, with 9 bases identical to TRBD1. Germline trimming cut 6 bases from V and 6 bases from J; bases unmatched to any gene: 9. The CDR3 covers 15 residues. CDR1 is MDHEN, CDR2 SYDVKM, per germline. For the CDR3, the DNA is TGTGCCAGCAGAAACAGGGGGCTTTGGGGTCAGCCCCAGCATTTT. Amino acids: CASRNRGLWGQPQHF.

The rearrangement links TRBV28 to TRBJ1-2, with TRBD1 matching 9 bases. J gave up 8 bases and V 2 bases, and 9 bases lay outside the gene matches. Germline V gene lookup returns CDR1 MDHEN and CDR2 SYDVKM. This CDR3 has 15 amino acids. CDR3 loop: CASSLGGGQGDGYTF. The DNA for the CDR3 is TGTGCCAGCAGTTTAGGGGGGGGACAGGGCGACGGCTACACCTTC.

V gene TRBV5-1 combines with J gene TRBJ1-1; 8 bases align to TRBD1. The trim removed 4 bases at V and 4 bases at J, leaving 3 bases unmatched. This CDR3 comprises 13 residues. The germline gives CDR1 SGHRS, CDR2 YFSETQ. DNA of the CDR3: TGCGCCAGCAGCCATACAGGGGGCACTGAAGCTTTCTTT. Protein sequence: CASSHTGGTEAFF.

There are a few counts of this clone. V gene TRBV13 combines with J gene TRBJ2-3; 12 bases are a match to TRBD2. The CDR3 has 20 residues. Germline CDR1 and CDR2: PRHDT and FYEKMQ (reference sequence). V trimming: 5 bases; J trimming: 0 bases; junction bases outside the gene matches: 15. The CDR3 DNA is TGTGCCAGCAGCATATCCTGGACTAGCGGGATACGGGTGAGCACAGATACGCAGTATTTT. The encoded protein is CASSISWTSGIRVSTDTQYF. Full variable domain (outside the CDR3, taken from reference TRBV13 and TRBJ2-3): AAGVIQSPRHLIKEKRETATLKCYPIPRHDTVYWYQQGPGQDPQFLISFYEKMQSDKGSIPDRFSAQQFSDYHSELNMSSLELGDSALYFCASSISWTSGIRVSTDTQYFGPGTRLTVL.

The V and J genes are TRBV30 and TRBJ1-2; unclear D gene. Per the germline V gene, CDR1 is GTSNPN and CDR2 is SVGIG (reference sequence). V was cut by 1 base and J by 4 bases, with 10 bases left in between. There are 13 residues in the CDR3. The CDR3 loop reads CAWSEESTYGYTF. CDR3 coding DNA: TGTGCCTGGAGTGAGGAGTCGACCTATGGCTACACCTTC.

V usage is TRBV5-1 and J usage is TRBJ2-3, with TRBD2 identical over 10 bases. The CDR3 runs to 17 residues. V lost 0 bases to trimming and J lost 3 bases; unmatched junction nucleotides: 7. Per germline, CDR1 SGHRS and CDR2 YFSETQ. As DNA, the CDR3 is TGCGCCAGCAGCTTGGGTCTAGCGGGAGTAGATACAGATACGCAGTATTTT. This encodes CASSLGLAGVDTDTQYF.